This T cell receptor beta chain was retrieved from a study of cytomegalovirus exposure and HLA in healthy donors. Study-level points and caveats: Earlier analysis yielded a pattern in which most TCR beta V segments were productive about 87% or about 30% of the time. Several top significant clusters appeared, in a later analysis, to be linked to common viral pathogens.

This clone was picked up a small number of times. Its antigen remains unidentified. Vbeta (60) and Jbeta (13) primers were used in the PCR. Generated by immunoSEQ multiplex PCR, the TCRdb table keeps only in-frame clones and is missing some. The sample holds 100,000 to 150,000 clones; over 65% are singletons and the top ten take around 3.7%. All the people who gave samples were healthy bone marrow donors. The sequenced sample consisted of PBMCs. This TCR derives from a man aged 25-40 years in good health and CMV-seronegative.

The CDR3 DNA follows: TGTGCCAGCAGCGCCTTAGGGGGGGCAGATACGCAGTATTTT. Its protein is CASSALGGADTQYF. V is TRBV9 and J is TRBJ2-3, with D perhaps matching TRBD2 (7 bases). Germline V gene lookup returns CDR1 SGDLS and CDR2 YYNGEE. V dropped 3 bases and J dropped 4 bases, with 12 bases sitting between them. The CDR3 spans 14 residues.